Listed here are 9 T cell receptor beta chains from one sample, sequenced in a study of radiotherapy plus CTLA-4 blockade in lung cancer (dated by TCRdb to 2016 to 2019). Libraries were built with the immunoSEQ multiplex PCR assay. Not all clones reach the TCRdb copy of this immuneACCESS table, which keeps in-frame sequences only. Checked studies attribute under half of the gap to unresolved V genes and leave the rest unexplained. The sample table records over 85,000 clones; around 88% of these occur just once. The ten largest clones represent approximately 4.9% of the sample. The sequencing used peripheral blood, collected from a patient treated with radiotherapy plus ipilimumab. These receptors were taken from a human donor with non-small cell lung cancer that progressed on radiotherapy plus ipilimumab.

The chain joins TRBV28 to TRBJ2-7; 9 bases are shared with TRBD2. The CDR3 is made up of 14 amino acids. Germline V gene data show CDR1 as MDHEN and CDR2 as SYDVKM. V lost 7 bases and J lost 7; bases outside the gene matches: 11. CDR3 sequence: CASTFIAGAGEQYF. In DNA, the CDR3 is TGTGCCAGCACCTTTATAGCGGGAGCGGGTGAGCAGTACTTC.

This clone occurred once. The V call is TRBV2, the J call TRBJ1-2, with D uncertain. V was shortened by 5 bases and J by 8 bases, with 15 bases between the two germline ends. The CDR3 totals 13 residues. In germline, CDR1 is SNHLY, CDR2 FYNNEI. CDR3 in amino acids: CASSLQAARGYTF. The CDR3, as DNA: TGTGCCAGCAGTCTCCAGGCGGCGCGGGGCTACACCTTC.

The chain joins TRBV5-1 to TRBJ2-7; 7 nucleotides agree with TRBD2. CDR3 length equals 14 residues. Trimming removed 4 bases from V and 0 bases from J; junction bases left unmatched: 4. Germline CDR1 and CDR2: SGHRS and YFSETQ. CDR3 amino acids: CASSPGGISYEQYF. CDR3 in DNA: TGCGCCAGCAGCCCGGGGGGTATCTCCTACGAGCAGTACTTC.

The rearrangement uses TRBV4-2 and TRBJ2-7; the match to TRBD2 covers 9 bases. The CDR3 totals 15 residues. Germline V CDR1 and CDR2: LGHNA, YNFKEQ. Trimming at V came to 4 bases and at J to 2 bases, leaving 6 bases not matched to a gene. This CDR3 is CASSRAGGDPYEQYF. CDR3 in DNA: TGTGCCAGCAGCCGAGCGGGGGGAGATCCCTACGAGCAGTACTTC.

In its sample, this clone was seen once. This chain links TRBV21-1 with TRBJ2-3; the table names TRBD2, a call not compared with the DNA. TRBV21-1 is reported as a pseudogene. This CDR3 spans 17 amino acids. The CDR3 spells CASSKPPTPYTTDTQYF. CDR3 sequence (DNA): TGTGCCAGCAGCAAGCCTCCCACTCCATATACGACAGATACGCAGTATTTT.

J is TRBJ1-5 and V is TRBV5-8; D perhaps matches TRBD1 (6 bases). The V gene's germline CDR1 is SGHTS and CDR2 YDEGEE. With 2 bases removed from V and 1 base from J, the gap between germline ends came to 13 bases. CDR3 length equals 16 residues. In DNA form, the CDR3 reads TGTGCCAGCAGCTTTCAGGGGCGAAAGAGCAATCAGCCCCAGCATTTT. The encoded protein is CASSFQGRKSNQPQHF. The full variable domain, with the rest looked up from reference TRBV5-8 and TRBJ1-5, is EAGVTQSPTHLIKTRGQQATLRCSPISGHTSVYWYQQALGLGLQFLLWYDEGEERNRGNFPPRFSGRQFPNYSSELNVNALELEDSALYLCASSFQGRKSNQPQHFGDGTRLSIL.

V and J are TRBV18 and TRBJ1-2; D remains unclear. V was clipped by 3 bases and J by 2 bases, with 7 bases between them. Germline CDR1 KGHSH, CDR2 LQKENI. The CDR3 contains 13 residues. The CDR3 here is CASSPSSNYGYTF. The DNA for the CDR3 is TGTGCCAGCTCACCGTCTTCCAACTATGGCTACACCTTC.

The chain employs TRBV6-5 and TRBJ1-1, with 7 positions matching TRBD1. After removal of 2 bases from V and 6 bases from J, the junction contained 9 bases not matched to a gene. The CDR3 contains 15 residues. The V gene's germline CDR1 is MNHEY and CDR2 SVGAGI. In DNA, the CDR3 is TGTGCCAGCAGTTACCTACCATCCGACAGGGCTGAAGCTTTCTTT. Translated, it gives CASSYLPSDRAEAFF.

This rearrangement joins TRBV6-5 to TRBJ2-7, with 9 positions matching TRBD2. The V gene's germline CDR1 is MNHEY and CDR2 SVGAGI. The CDR3 length is 14 residues. V lost 10 bases to trimming and J lost 2 bases; unmatched junction nucleotides: 9. CDR3 residues: CATRRSGRTYEQYF. Here the CDR3 DNA reads TGTGCCACGCGTCGGAGCGGGAGGACCTACGAGCAGTACTTC.